This passage covers 12 T cell receptor beta chains from one sample sequenced in a study of patients and donors after allogeneic stem cell transplantation. TCRdb used MiXCR to reprocess the RT-PCR reads, holding one entry per CDR3 protein. The sample records 2,000 to 2,500 distinct CDR3 sequences, over 7.5% being singletons. The specimen was blood, either unsorted or a sorted T cell fraction (not recorded which). The source is a human donor who was either an allogeneic HSCT recipient or a stem cell or donor lymphocyte infusion donor (not recorded which). It is not recorded whose cells these are; they may come from a transplant donor.

There are a few counts of this clonotype. J is TRBJ2-1 and V is TRBV12-3 or TRBV12-4; TRBD2 might be the D (5 bases). Trimming removed 0 bases at V and 10 bases at J, with 13 bases between. The CDR3 spans 14 residues. CDR3 amino acids: CASSLAGEGREQFF. The CDR3 DNA follows: TGTGCCAGCAGTTTAGCGGGAGAAGGGCGGGAGCAGTTCTTC.

V gene TRBV10-3 combines with J gene TRBJ2-7; no clear D gene. V was cut by 0 bases and J by 3 bases, with 12 bases left in between. The CDR3 is made up of 15 amino acids. From germline, CDR1 is ENHRY and CDR2 SYGVKD. The CDR3 spells CAISESEGILYEQYF. CDR3 nucleotide sequence: TGTGCCATCAGTGAGTCTGAAGGAATACTCTACGAGCAGTACTTC.

The chain couples TRBV5-5 to TRBJ1-1; no clear D. Germline V gene data show CDR1 as SGHKS and CDR2 as YYEKEE (reference sequence). V shed 3 bases and J shed 6 bases, with 9 bases lying between them. CDR3 size: 12 residues. CDR3 residues: CASSSYRAEAFF. The CDR3 DNA follows: TGTGCCAGCAGCTCATACCGGGCTGAAGCTTTCTTT.

V and J are TRBV20-1 and TRBJ1-1, with 7 bases lining up with TRBD1. This CDR3 spans 14 amino acids. V lost 1 base and J lost 1; bases outside the gene matches: 3. Germline V gives CDR1 DFQATT, CDR2 SNEGSKA (reference sequence). The CDR3 sequence: CSARGDSKNTEAFF. DNA for the CDR3: TGCAGTGCTAGAGGGGACAGCAAGAACACTGAAGCTTTCTTT.

The gene calls are TRBV6-2 or TRBV6-3 and TRBJ2-5; TRBD1 matches 9 bases. Germline CDR1 and CDR2: MNHEY and SVGEGT. The CDR3 consists of 15 residues. Unmatched junction bases numbered 11, after V lost 10 bases and J lost 2 bases. The DNA for the CDR3 is TGTGCCACCGGGCCGGGACAGGGAAAGCAAGAGACCCAGTACTTC. It translates to CATGPGQGKQETQYF.

In this sample, this clonotype turned up a few times. The V gene is TRBV28, the J gene TRBJ2-7, with TRBD1 matching 8 bases. In germline, CDR1 is MDHEN, CDR2 SYDVKM. The CDR3 is 13 residues long. Trimming cost V 7 bases and J 3 bases; bases outside gene matches: 5. CDR3 DNA sequence: TGTGCCAGCACTTGGACAGGGCGCTACGAGCAGTACTTC. This sequence encodes CASTWTGRYEQYF.

In this sample, this clonotype turned up a few times. The chain carries TRBV10-3 and TRBJ2-2; D is possibly TRBD1 (5 bases). This CDR3 region has 14 residues. The germline gives CDR1 ENHRY, CDR2 SYGVKD. V was trimmed by 7 bases and J by 2 bases, leaving 11 bases between them. CDR3 sequence (DNA): TGTGCCATCAAGGCAGGGTCTAACACCGGGGAGCTGTTTTTT. Encoded protein: CAIKAGSNTGELFF.

This clonotype is termed medium-sized. The V gene is TRBV2, the J gene TRBJ2-5; D is ambiguous. V was trimmed by 2 bases and J by 7 bases, leaving 5 bases between them. This CDR3 is 11 amino acids long. The V gene's germline CDR1 is SNHLY and CDR2 FYNNEI. DNA for the CDR3: TGTGCCAGCAGTGAAATTGGGACCCAGTACTTC. It translates to CASSEIGTQYF.

This clonotype ranks as medium-sized (0.01 to 0.1%). The V gene is TRBV28, the J gene TRBJ2-4; perhaps TRBD2 as D (5 bases). The length of the CDR3 is 15 residues. Germline CDR1 and CDR2: MDHEN and SYDVKM. V dropped 5 bases and J dropped 3 bases, with 14 bases sitting between them. The CDR3 region is CASSQAEGHKNIQYF. CDR3 DNA sequence: TGTGCCAGCAGTCAGGCAGAGGGTCACAAAAACATTCAGTACTTC. The full variable domain, rest sourced from reference TRBV28 and TRBJ2-4, is DVKVTQSSRYLVKRTGEKVFLECVQDMDHENMFWYRQDPGLGLRLIYFSYDVKMKEKGDIPEGYSVSREKKERFSLILESASTNQTSMYLCASSQAEGHKNIQYFGAGTRLSVL.

V usage is TRBV4-3 and J usage is TRBJ2-7, with a possible D match to TRBD1 (5 bases). The CDR3 is made up of 15 amino acids. Germline loops: CDR1 LGHNA, CDR2 YSLEER. The V end was cut by 0 bases, the J end by 4 bases, with 13 bases between. The chain's CDR3 is CASSQDRESSYEQYF. CDR3 coding DNA: TGCGCCAGCAGCCAAGACAGGGAATCTTCATACGAGCAGTACTTC.

There are a few counts of this clonotype. The chain couples TRBV7-2 to TRBJ2-5; 7 bases align to TRBD1. This CDR3 region has 12 residues. CDR1 is SGHTA and CDR2 is FQGNSA in the germline V gene. J lost 4 bases, V lost 4 bases, and 0 bases had no gene match. CDR3 loop: CASSWDRETQYF. The CDR3 DNA reads TGTGCCAGCAGCTGGGACAGAGAGACCCAGTACTTC. The full variable domain, rest sourced from reference TRBV7-2 and TRBJ2-5, is GAGVSQSPSNKVTEKGKDVELRCDPISGHTALYWYRQSLGQGLEFLIYFQGNSAPDKSGLPSDRFSAERTGGSVSTLTIQRTQQEDSAVYLCASSWDRETQYFGPGTRLLVL.

In its sample, this clonotype ranks as medium-sized. The J gene is TRBJ2-1, the V gene TRBV7-3; D uncertain. V lost 4 bases and J lost 2, with 9 bases in between. From germline, CDR1 is SGHTA and CDR2 FQGTGA. The CDR3 spans 14 residues. The CDR3 here is CASSSMGPYNEQFF. The CDR3 bases are TGTGCCAGCAGCTCCATGGGTCCCTACAATGAGCAGTTCTTC.